Shown below are 26 T cell receptor beta chains from a single sample sequenced in a study of shared clonotypes between healthy human individuals. It was CD45RO-negative cells, positively selected for CCR7, that made up naive CD8 cells, with terminally differentiated effector memory CD45RA+ cells excluded. The assay was immunoSEQ multiplex PCR, and TCRdb's table has in-frame clones only and misses some. This table has about 1,900,000 clones, around 96% appearing once. Sequenced sample: naive CD8+ T cells sorted from blood. These receptor sequences come from a man younger than 35 in good health.

The genes are TRBV5-1 and TRBJ2-7, with D perhaps matching TRBD2 (6 bases). Germline loops: CDR1 SGHRS, CDR2 YFSETQ. This CDR3 region has 16 residues. V lost 4 bases and J lost 2, with 19 bases in between. CDR3 in amino acids: CASSIWTAAGTYEQYF. CDR3 nucleotide sequence: TGCGCCAGCAGCATATGGACCGCGGCGGGGACCTACGAGCAGTACTTC. The full variable domain, completed using reference TRBV5-1 and TRBJ2-7, is KAGVTQTPRYLIKTRGQQVTLSCSPISGHRSVSWYQQTPGQGLQFLFEYFSETQRNKGNFPGRFSGRQFSNSRSEMNVSTLELGDSALYLCASSIWTAAGTYEQYFGPGTRLTVT.

The chain combines TRBV6-6 with TRBJ1-5; D possibly corresponds to TRBD1 (6 bases). In germline, CDR1 is MNHNY, CDR2 SVGAGI (reference sequence). The CDR3 contains 16 residues. V gave up 6 bases and J gave up 0 bases, with 15 bases separating them. CDR3 region: CASSPVDSYSNQPQHF. CDR3 in DNA: TGTGCCAGCAGCCCTGTGGACAGCTATAGCAATCAGCCCCAGCATTTT.

The chain is built from TRBV6-1 and TRBJ2-1, with D perhaps TRBD2 (6 bases). Trimming shortened V by 3 bases and J by 1 base, and 16 bases separated the two germline ends. CDR1 is MNHNS and CDR2 is SASEGT in the germline V gene. The CDR3 totals 17 residues. CDR3 protein: CASSEDGGGGSYNEQFF. DNA for the CDR3: TGTGCCAGCAGTGAGGATGGGGGAGGTGGGTCCTACAATGAGCAGTTCTTC.

V gene TRBV6-6 combines with J gene TRBJ1-1, with D hard to call. Germline lookup yields CDR1 MNHNY and CDR2 SVGAGI (reference sequence). V dropped 6 bases and J dropped 6 bases, with 11 bases sitting between them. The CDR3 totals 12 residues. Here the CDR3 DNA reads TGTGCCAGCAGCCCCAGGCCCTCTGAAGCTTTCTTT. This encodes CASSPRPSEAFF.

This clone was counted between two and nine times. The rearrangement joins TRBV19 to TRBJ2-3; D is perhaps TRBD1 (6 bases). Germline lookup yields CDR1 LNHDA and CDR2 SQIVND (reference sequence). The CDR3 is 15 residues long. Trimming shortened V by 7 bases and J by 2 bases, and 16 bases separated the two germline ends. DNA for the CDR3: TGTGCCAGTACCCTGGACAGTTTCAACACAGATACGCAGTATTTT. Translating it yields CASTLDSFNTDTQYF.

V and J are TRBV27 and TRBJ2-3; D is possibly TRBD1 or TRBD2 (5 bases each). The CDR3 is 13 residues long. The V end was cut by 7 bases, the J end by 4 bases, with 12 bases between. The germline V gene encodes CDR1 MNHEY and CDR2 SMNVEV (reference sequence). CDR3 loop: CASNELGADTQYF. CDR3 sequence (DNA): TGTGCCAGCAACGAGCTGGGGGCAGATACGCAGTATTTT.

In DNA form, the CDR3 reads TGTGCCAGCAGCCACGAGCGGGAGGACGAGACCCAGTACTTC. Amino acid sequence: CASSHEREDETQYF. The chain carries TRBV5-8 and TRBJ2-5; 9 nucleotides align to TRBD2. Unmatched junction bases numbered 6, after V lost 4 bases and J lost 5 bases. The V gene's germline CDR1 is SGHTS and CDR2 YDEGEE. This CDR3 has 14 amino acids.

V is TRBV30 and J is TRBJ2-7; D is possibly TRBD2 (7 bases). Trimming cost V 8 bases and J 11 bases, with 31 bases left between them. Germline CDR1 and CDR2: GTSNPN and SVGIG (reference sequence). The CDR3 loop spans 15 amino acids. CDR3 DNA sequence: TGTGCCGCCTACGAGCTGAGGGGGAGGGCCCGATATGAGTACTTC. This gives the protein CAAYELRGRARYEYF.

This sequence joins TRBV11-3 and TRBJ2-1; 8 positions match TRBD2. The V and J ends lost 1 base and 5 bases, in that order; junction bases with no gene match: 10. The CDR3 has 17 residues. Germline lookup yields CDR1 SGHNT and CDR2 YENEEA. The CDR3 loop reads CASSLAVVSGDDNEQFF. The CDR3, as DNA: TGTGCCAGCAGCTTAGCAGTAGTTAGCGGGGACGACAATGAGCAGTTCTTC.

Regarding this clone: At the DNA level, this CDR3 is encoded by other sequences in the same sample as well. The chain recombines TRBV27 with TRBJ2-7, with D possibly matching TRBD2 (6 bases). Per the germline V gene, CDR1 is MNHEY and CDR2 is SMNVEV (reference sequence). V was clipped by 3 bases and J by 6 bases, with 15 bases between them. The length of the CDR3 is 14 residues. The CDR3 sequence: CASSLGGGPGEQYF. Here the CDR3 DNA reads TGTGCCAGCAGTTTGGGAGGAGGGCCGGGCGAGCAGTACTTC.

This clone is a singleton in its sample. This chain links TRBV5-8 with TRBJ1-3, with 7 bases lining up with TRBD1. Germline values: CDR1 SGHTS, CDR2 YDEGEE. The CDR3 is made up of 16 amino acids. V lost 5 bases to trimming and J lost 3 bases; unmatched junction nucleotides: 11. CDR3 loop: CASRPRDSLYGNTIYF. In nucleotides, the CDR3 is TGTGCCAGCAGACCTCGGGACAGCTTATATGGAAACACCATATATTTT.

Comment on this clone: Other DNA sequences from this sample encode an identical CDR3 as well. The V call is TRBV9, the J call TRBJ2-7; D gene uncertain. CDR1 SGDLS and CDR2 YYNGEE come from the germline V gene. Deletions cut 0 bases from V and 2 bases from J, with 6 bases between. This CDR3 spans 13 amino acids. The DNA of the CDR3 is TGTGCCAGCAGCGTAGCCCCTCCCTACGAGCAGTACTTC. This sequence encodes CASSVAPPYEQYF.

V usage is TRBV13 and J usage is TRBJ2-5; possibly TRBD1 for D (5 bases). The CDR3 sequence is 13 residues long. Germline CDR1 is PRHDT and CDR2 is FYEKMQ (reference sequence). V lost 5 bases to trimming and J lost 3 bases, with 10 bases between them. Here the CDR3 DNA reads TGTGCCAGCAGCCAGACAGAAAAAGAGACCCAGTACTTC. Protein product: CASSQTEKETQYF.

V usage is TRBV7-6 and J usage is TRBJ2-1, with TRBD1 matching 8 bases. V lost 0 bases to trimming and J lost 9 bases; unmatched junction nucleotides: 7. This CDR3 has 15 amino acids. The V gene's germline CDR1 is SGHVS and CDR2 FNYEAQ. In DNA, the CDR3 is TGTGCCAGCAGCTTAGCGGGCCAGGGGGCGGTTGAGCAGTTCTTC. Amino acids: CASSLAGQGAVEQFF.

The rearrangement uses TRBV11-2 and TRBJ2-7, with a weak D call TRBD2 (6 bases). V lost 0 bases to trimming and J lost 6 bases, with 18 bases between them. This CDR3 is 16 amino acids long. The germline V gene encodes CDR1 SGHAT and CDR2 FQNNGV. The CDR3 bases are TGTGCCAGCAGCTTAGATATGGCGGGGTCAGGTCTCGAGCAGTACTTC. Its translation: CASSLDMAGSGLEQYF.

The chain combines TRBV7-2 with TRBJ2-1, with TRBD1 identical over 9 bases. V dropped 4 bases and J dropped 1; count of bases not matched to a gene: 8. The CDR3 is 17 residues long. Germline V gene lookup returns CDR1 SGHTA and CDR2 FQGNSA. The DNA of the CDR3 is TGTGCCAGCAGCTCGGCACAGGGGGCGGAATCCTACAATGAGCAGTTCTTC. Amino acids: CASSSAQGAESYNEQFF.

This clone was seen a single time. This chain connects TRBV5-8 to TRBJ2-5; D gene ambiguous. The CDR3 is made up of 12 amino acids. Germline values: CDR1 SGHTS, CDR2 YDEGEE. Trimming left V 4 bases short and J 5 bases short, with 9 bases between. In DNA form, the CDR3 reads TGTGCCAGCAGCCCCCTGTGGGAGACCCAGTACTTC. It encodes CASSPLWETQYF.

This sequence joins TRBV5-8 and TRBJ2-2; 7 bases align to TRBD1. CDR3 length: 16 amino acids. Germline CDR1 reads SGHTS; CDR2 reads YDEGEE. Losses at the gene ends were 5 bases for V and 3 bases for J; bases not matched to a gene: 10. DNA for the CDR3: TGTGCCAGCAGAATAGACAGGGTCTCCTACACCGGGGAGCTGTTTTTT. This translates into CASRIDRVSYTGELFF.

The chain links TRBV10-2 to TRBJ2-5, with 8 bases aligning to TRBD2. Germline V gene data show CDR1 as WSHSY and CDR2 as SAAADI. The CDR3 spans 14 residues. V dropped 5 bases and J dropped 3; count of bases not matched to a gene: 5. CDR3 DNA: TGCGCCAGCAGTTTAGCGGGGCTAAAAGAGACCCAGTACTTC. The encoded protein is CASSLAGLKETQYF.

On this clone: This sample includes further DNA sequences coding for the same CDR3. J is TRBJ1-1 and V is TRBV7-9; no clear D. This CDR3 has 12 amino acids. The germline gives CDR1 SEHNR, CDR2 FQNEAQ (reference sequence). Trimming left V 5 bases short and J 1 base short, with 5 bases between. The chain's CDR3 is CASSPPNTEAFF. The DNA of the CDR3 is TGTGCCAGCAGCCCTCCGAACACTGAAGCTTTCTTT.

The chain joins TRBV27 to TRBJ1-3; D is unresolved. This CDR3 is 15 amino acids long. In germline, CDR1 is MNHEY, CDR2 SMNVEV (reference sequence). V lost 2 bases and J lost 0, with 8 bases in between. The CDR3: CASSLVGPSGNTIYF. For the CDR3, the DNA is TGTGCCAGCAGTTTAGTCGGGCCCTCTGGAAACACCATATATTTT.

Notes on this clone: The same CDR3 arises from other DNA sequences in this sample as well. This rearrangement joins TRBV27 to TRBJ2-1, with 7 bases that match TRBD1. CDR3 length: 15 amino acids. The V segment lost 2 bases and the J segment 4 bases; nucleotides outside the gene matches: 5. Germline-derived CDR1 and CDR2 are MNHEY and SMNVEV (reference sequence). Written as DNA, the CDR3 is TGTGCCAGCAGTTTAGCAGGGGGACCGTACAATGAGCAGTTCTTC. It is translated as CASSLAGGPYNEQFF.

The chain has TRBV27 and TRBJ2-1, with TRBD1 matching 7 bases. V shed 5 bases and J 9 bases; nucleotides not matched to a gene: 7. The CDR3 loop spans 13 amino acids. Germline CDR1 reads MNHEY; CDR2 reads SMNVEV (reference sequence). CDR3 in amino acids: CASSPGTVGEQFF. In DNA form, the CDR3 reads TGTGCCAGCAGTCCAGGGACAGTCGGTGAGCAGTTCTTC.

Remarks on this clone: The same CDR3 also results from other DNA sequences found in this sample. This sequence joins TRBV2 and TRBJ2-1; 14 bases are a match to TRBD2. This CDR3 is built from 15 residues. Germline CDR1 and CDR2: SNHLY and FYNNEI. With V trimmed by 4 bases and J by 4 bases, 0 bases remained unmatched. The CDR3 is CASSGLAGGYNEQFF. CDR3 in DNA: TGTGCCAGCAGTGGACTAGCGGGGGGGTACAATGAGCAGTTCTTC.

On this clone: This CDR3 is also generated by other DNA sequences in the sample. This chain connects TRBV6-5 to TRBJ2-1; possible D gene TRBD1, 6 bases. The CDR3 runs 14 residues. V was cut by 2 bases and J by 7 bases, with 12 bases left in between. Per germline, CDR1 MNHEY and CDR2 SVGAGI. The CDR3 nucleotides read TGTGCCAGCAGTTACGGGCAGGGGAGTAATGAGCAGTTCTTC. Its protein is CASSYGQGSNEQFF.

The chain combines TRBV27 with TRBJ2-1; TRBD2 agrees at 11 bases. This CDR3 comprises 18 residues. J gave up 3 bases and V 2 bases, and 9 bases lay outside the gene matches. CDR1 and CDR2 (germline): MNHEY, SMNVEV (reference sequence). The CDR3 is CASSLVGLAGGSYNEQFF. The CDR3 region has the DNA TGTGCCAGCAGTTTAGTCGGCCTAGCGGGGGGAAGCTACAATGAGCAGTTCTTC.